This T cell receptor beta chain was obtained from a study of neurological immune-mediated disorders. This clonotype occurred many times. The CDR3 consists of 14 residues. V shed 0 bases and J shed 4 bases, with 9 bases lying between them. Germline CDR1 is SGHTA and CDR2 is FQGNSA. TCRdb independently ran MiXCR on the 5' RACE reads; one entry per CDR3 protein. The table includes around 52,000 distinct CDR3 sequences, 4.5% to 7% detected once. The chain employs TRBV7-2 and TRBJ1-2; D uncertain. This receptor was taken from a woman between 18 and 30 years old with multiple sclerosis. The sequencing input was CD4+ T cells from blood. The chain's CDR3 is CASSLARRLYGYTF. CDR3 in DNA: TGTGCCAGCAGCTTAGCACGACGACTCTATGGCTACACCTTC. The variable domain in full, completed from reference TRBV7-2 and TRBJ1-2, reads GAGVSQSPSNKVTEKGKDVELRCDPISGHTALYWYRQSLGQGLEFLIYFQGNSAPDKSGLPSDRFSAERTGGSVSTLTIQRTQQEDSAVYLCASSLARRLYGYTFGSGTRLTVV.